This T cell receptor beta chain was captured in a study of CD4+ T cells in melanoma (dated by TCRdb to 2021 to 2024). About the full investigation: The study examined neoantigen-specific CD4+ T cells in human melanoma. Overall study outcomes, separate from this receptor: The report described a correlation between neoantigen-specific CD4+ T cells and the function of CD8+ T cells, macrophages and B cells. Neoantigen-specific CD4+ T cells in melanoma were reported to show diverse differentiation states.

Patients with melanoma were used as donors. Library method: the immunoSEQ multiplex PCR assay. What TCRdb holds here is the immuneACCESS table cut down to in-frame rearrangements. Part of the clones is not present; checked against another copy, under half of the missing clones reflect an unresolved V gene, and the others are unexplained. Here the sample has some 110,000 clones; approximately 92% occur a single time. The top ten clonotypes cover about 3.5% of the sample. Ends trimmed: V by 3 bases, J by 2 bases; bases unmatched to a gene: 4. The CDR3 covers 13 residues, taking in both the cysteine and the phenylalanine. The read is trimmed to its CDR3 DNA, 39 bases read in frame from base 1. Looking up the germline V gene (reference sequence) yields CDR1 GTSNPN and CDR2 SVGIG. A remark on this clone: It lacks a known antigen. Base qualities are not provided; no much larger clone lies one nucleotide away.

The source is a human donor with melanoma. Sequencing was carried out using peripheral blood. The rearrangement combines TRBV30 with TRBJ2-7, with TRBD2 identical over 7 junction bases. The sequence in DNA is TGTGCCTGGAGGTCGGGGGGAACCTACGAGCAGTACTTC. Its protein reads: CAWRSGGTYEQYF.